This T cell receptor beta chain was documented in a study of glioma-infiltrating T cells after dendritic cell vaccination. Regarding the study as a whole: Longer survival after dendritic cell vaccination followed higher pretreatment TIL content. TCR clonality showed no direct relationship with survival.

This CDR3 has 17 amino acids. The trim removed 0 bases at V and 1 base at J, leaving 7 bases unmatched. Germline CDR1 is LGHNA and CDR2 is YSLEER. The immunoSEQ assay amplified TCRB CDR3 from up to roughly 2 ug DNA. Amplification used 60 V beta primers and 13 J beta primers. Data came from immunoSEQ multiplex PCR; TCRdb stores just in-frame clones and leaves some out. The sample lists roughly 41,000 clones, around four fifths occurring once. The sample holds a few counts of this clone. Its antigen is as yet unknown. This specimen consisted of blood, obtained before dendritic cell vaccination. The chain links TRBV4-3 to TRBJ2-3; 7 bases agree with TRBD2. This TCR was recovered from a human donor with glioblastoma. This chain's CDR3 is CASSQERAGSGTDTQYF. The CDR3 DNA sequence: TGCGCCAGCAGCCAAGAAAGAGCGGGGTCCGGCACAGATACGCAGTATTTT.